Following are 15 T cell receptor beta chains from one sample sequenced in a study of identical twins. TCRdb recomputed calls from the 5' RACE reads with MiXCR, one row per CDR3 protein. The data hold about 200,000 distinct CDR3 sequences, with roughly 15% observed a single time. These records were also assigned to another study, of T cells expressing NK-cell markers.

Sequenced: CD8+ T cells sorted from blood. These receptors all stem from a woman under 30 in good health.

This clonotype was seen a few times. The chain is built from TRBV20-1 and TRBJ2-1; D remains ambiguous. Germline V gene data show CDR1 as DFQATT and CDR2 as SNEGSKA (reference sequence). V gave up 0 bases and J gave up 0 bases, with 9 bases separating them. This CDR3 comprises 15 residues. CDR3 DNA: TGCAGTGCTAGAGATGAGCCGTACTCCTACAATGAGCAGTTCTTC. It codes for CSARDEPYSYNEQFF.

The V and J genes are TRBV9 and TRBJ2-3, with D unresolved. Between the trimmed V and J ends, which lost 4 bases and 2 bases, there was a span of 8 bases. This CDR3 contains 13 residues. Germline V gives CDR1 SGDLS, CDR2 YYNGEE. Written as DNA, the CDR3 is TGTGCCAGCAGCTCAGAAAACACAGATACGCAGTATTTT. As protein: CASSSENTDTQYF.

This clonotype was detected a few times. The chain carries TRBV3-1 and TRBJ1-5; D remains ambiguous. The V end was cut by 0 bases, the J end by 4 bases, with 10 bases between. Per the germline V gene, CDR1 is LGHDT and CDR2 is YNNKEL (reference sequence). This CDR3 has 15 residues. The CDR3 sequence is CASSQDGGRNQPQHF. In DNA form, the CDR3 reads TGTGCCAGCAGCCAAGATGGAGGGCGTAATCAGCCCCAGCATTTT. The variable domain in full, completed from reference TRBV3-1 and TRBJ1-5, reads DTAVSQTPKYLVTQMGNDKSIKCEQNLGHDTMYWYKQDSKKFLKIMFSYNNKELIINETVPNRFSPKSPDKAHLNLHINSLELGDSAVYFCASSQDGGRNQPQHFGDGTRLSIL.

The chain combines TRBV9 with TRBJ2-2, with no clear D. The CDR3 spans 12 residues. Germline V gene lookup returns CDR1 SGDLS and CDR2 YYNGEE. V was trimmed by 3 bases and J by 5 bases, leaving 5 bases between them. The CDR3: CASSEGTGELFF. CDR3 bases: TGTGCCAGCAGCGAGGGTACCGGGGAGCTGTTTTTT.

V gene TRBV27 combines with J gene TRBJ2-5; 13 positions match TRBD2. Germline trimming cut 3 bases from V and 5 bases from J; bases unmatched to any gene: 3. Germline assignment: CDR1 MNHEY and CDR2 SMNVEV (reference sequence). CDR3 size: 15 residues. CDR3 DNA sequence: TGTGCCAGCAGTTTGGGACTAGCGGGAACCGAGACCCAGTACTTC. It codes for CASSLGLAGTETQYF.

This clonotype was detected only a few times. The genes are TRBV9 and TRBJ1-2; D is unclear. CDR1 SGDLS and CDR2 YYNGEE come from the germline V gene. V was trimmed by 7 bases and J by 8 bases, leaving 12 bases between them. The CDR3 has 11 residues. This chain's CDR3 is CASLGRGGYTF. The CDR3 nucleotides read TGTGCCAGCCTGGGGAGAGGGGGCTACACCTTC.

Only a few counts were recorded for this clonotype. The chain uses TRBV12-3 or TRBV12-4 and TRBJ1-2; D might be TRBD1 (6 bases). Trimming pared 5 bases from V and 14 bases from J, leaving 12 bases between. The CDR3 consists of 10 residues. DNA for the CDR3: TGTGCCAGCAGTGGGGGACAATCGACCTTC. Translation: CASSGGQSTF.

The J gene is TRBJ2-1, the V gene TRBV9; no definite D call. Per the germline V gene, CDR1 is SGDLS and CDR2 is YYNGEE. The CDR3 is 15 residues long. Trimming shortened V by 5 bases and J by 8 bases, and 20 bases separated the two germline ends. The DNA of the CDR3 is TGTGCCAGCAGTCCCCCCAGTGGACCCTTACATGAGCAGTTCTTC. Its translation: CASSPPSGPLHEQFF. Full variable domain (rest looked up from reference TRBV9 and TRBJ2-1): DSGVTQTPKHLITATGQRVTLRCSPRSGDLSVYWYQQSLDQGLQFLIQYYNGEERAKGNILERFSAQQFPDLHSELNLSSLELGDSALYFCASSPPSGPLHEQFFGPGTRLTVL.

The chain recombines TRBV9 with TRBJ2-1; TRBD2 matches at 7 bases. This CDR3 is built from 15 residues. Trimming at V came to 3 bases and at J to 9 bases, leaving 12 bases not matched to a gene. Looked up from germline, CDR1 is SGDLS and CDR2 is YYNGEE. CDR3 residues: CASSDRDGRNLEQFF. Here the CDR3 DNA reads TGTGCCAGCAGCGACCGGGACGGGAGGAATCTTGAGCAGTTCTTC.

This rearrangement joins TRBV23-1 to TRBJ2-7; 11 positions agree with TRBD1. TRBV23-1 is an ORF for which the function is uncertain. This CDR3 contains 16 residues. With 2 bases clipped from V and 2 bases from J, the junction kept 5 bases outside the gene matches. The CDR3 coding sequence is TGCGCCAGCAGTCAACCCGGGACAGGGGGACCCTACGAGCAGTACTTC. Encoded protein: CASSQPGTGGPYEQYF.

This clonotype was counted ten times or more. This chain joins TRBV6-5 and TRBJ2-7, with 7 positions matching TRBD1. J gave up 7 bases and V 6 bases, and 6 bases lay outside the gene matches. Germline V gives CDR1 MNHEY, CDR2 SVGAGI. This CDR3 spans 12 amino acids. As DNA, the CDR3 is TGTGCCAGCAGCCTGGACAGGAGTGAGCAGTACTTC. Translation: CASSLDRSEQYF.

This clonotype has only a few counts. CDR3 DNA: TGTGCCAGCAGCCACGGGACAGGGGGCGAGCAGTACTTC. Its protein product is CASSHGTGGEQYF. J is TRBJ2-7 and V is TRBV12-3 or TRBV12-4; 11 nucleotides line up with TRBD1. Trimming at V came to 6 bases and at J to 6 bases, leaving 4 bases not matched to a gene. The CDR3 has 13 amino acids.

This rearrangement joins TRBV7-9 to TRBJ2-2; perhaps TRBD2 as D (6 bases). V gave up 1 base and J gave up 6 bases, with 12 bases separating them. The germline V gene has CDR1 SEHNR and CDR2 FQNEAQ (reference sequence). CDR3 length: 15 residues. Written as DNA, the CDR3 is TGTGCCAGCAGCTTAGAGGAGGGAATGGCCGGGGAGCTGTTTTTT. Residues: CASSLEEGMAGELFF.

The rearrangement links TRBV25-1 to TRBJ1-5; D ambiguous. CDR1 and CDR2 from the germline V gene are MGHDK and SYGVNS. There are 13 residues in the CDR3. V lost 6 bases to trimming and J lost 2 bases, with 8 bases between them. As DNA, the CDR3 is TGTGCCAGCAGGGGCCCCGGCAATCAGCCCCAGCATTTT. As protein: CASRGPGNQPQHF.

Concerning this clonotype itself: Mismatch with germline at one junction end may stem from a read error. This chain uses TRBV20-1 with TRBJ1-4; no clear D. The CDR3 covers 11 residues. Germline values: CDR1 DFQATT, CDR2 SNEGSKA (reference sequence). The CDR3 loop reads CTARGSGKLFF. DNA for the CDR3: TGCACTGCTAGAGGAAGTGGCAAACTGTTTTTT.